The 12 T cell receptor beta chains below come from one sample, sequenced in a study of cytomegalovirus exposure and HLA in healthy donors. With 60 Vbeta and 13 Jbeta primers, the PCR was carried out. Profiled with immunoSEQ multiplex PCR; TCRdb holds only in-frame clones, not every one. The sample shows approximately 160,000 clones, less than 85% of them seen only once. The sequencing input was PBMCs. Every receptor here comes from a male donor in good health and CMV-seronegative.

V usage is TRBV15 and J usage is TRBJ1-5; D perhaps matches TRBD1 (6 bases). The CDR3 has 15 residues. Deletions cut 3 bases from V and 3 bases from J, with 12 bases between. The germline V gene has CDR1 LNHNV and CDR2 YYDKDF (reference sequence). The DNA of the CDR3 is TGTGCCACCAGCAGGTGGGACACACCCAATCAGCCCCAGCATTTT. Translating gives CATSRWDTPNQPQHF.

The chain links TRBV7-3 to TRBJ2-1, with 10 positions matching TRBD2. After removal of 1 base from V and 0 bases from J, the junction contained 9 bases not matched to a gene. Germline V CDR1 and CDR2: SGHTA, FQGTGA. The CDR3 totals 19 residues. In nucleotides, the CDR3 is TGTGCCAGCAGCTTAATAAGTCTGGCTAGCGGGAGCTCCTACAATGAGCAGTTCTTC. This sequence encodes CASSLISLASGSSYNEQFF.

The chain carries TRBV7-3 and TRBJ2-3; weak D call: TRBD1 (5 bases). V lost 2 bases and J 2 bases, leaving 23 bases between the germline ends. The length of the CDR3 is 19 residues. CDR1 is SGHTA and CDR2 is FQGTGA in the germline V gene. Here the CDR3 reads CASSLYPPGGRVSTDTQYF. The CDR3 DNA reads as TGTGCCAGCAGCTTATATCCCCCTGGCGGCAGGGTTTCCACAGATACGCAGTATTTT.

The chain uses TRBV10-3 and TRBJ1-2, with 7 bases identical to TRBD1. This CDR3 has 12 residues. The V gene end was trimmed by 7 bases and the J gene end by 5 bases; junction bases not matched to a gene: 4. The germline gives CDR1 ENHRY, CDR2 SYGVKD. CDR3 bases: TGTGCCATCAACGGACAGGAATATGGCTACACCTTC. Its translation is CAINGQEYGYTF.

The chain carries TRBV4-3 and TRBJ1-1, with D unclear. In germline, CDR1 is LGHNA, CDR2 YSLEER. The CDR3 spans 14 residues. V was cut by 0 bases and J by 10 bases, with 15 bases left in between. DNA for the CDR3: TGCGCCAGCAGCCAAGATGACGGGGTAGGGCGAGCTTTCTTT. Protein product: CASSQDDGVGRAFF.

In its sample, this clone was seen a few times. The gene calls are TRBV5-1 and TRBJ2-5, with D possibly being TRBD1 (7 bases). The CDR3 spans 14 residues. The germline V and J ends were trimmed by 0 bases and 5 bases, with 11 bases remaining between them. Germline assignment: CDR1 SGHRS and CDR2 YFSETQ. CDR3 in amino acids: CASSLGAGGETQYF. For the CDR3, the DNA is TGCGCCAGCAGCTTGGGCGCAGGGGGGGAGACCCAGTACTTC.

With respect to this clone: The junction differs from germline at one of its ends, possibly a read error. The chain links TRBV28 to TRBJ2-3; the match to TRBD2 covers 11 bases. The CDR3 loop spans 18 amino acids. CDR1 and CDR2 (germline): MDHEN, SYDVKM. CDR3 sequence (DNA): TGTGCCGGCAGTTCGCCAATCACTAGCGGGAGAAGCCTGGATACGCAGTATTTT. It encodes CAGSSPITSGRSLDTQYF.

This chain links TRBV7-9 with TRBJ2-7; 9 bases line up with TRBD1. The V segment lost 5 bases and the J segment 1 base; nucleotides outside the gene matches: 9. Germline CDR1 reads SEHNR; CDR2 reads FQNEAQ (reference sequence). The CDR3 loop spans 16 amino acids. The CDR3 here is CASSASGQGLSYEQYF. CDR3 nucleotide sequence: TGTGCCAGCAGCGCCTCGGGACAGGGATTGTCCTACGAGCAGTACTTC.

The chain uses TRBV23-1 and TRBJ1-1; 10 bases align to TRBD1. TRBV23-1 is annotated as an ORF whose role is uncertain. Trimming took 10 bases from V and 0 from J; bases not matched to a gene: 11. The CDR3 has 16 residues. The CDR3 protein is CANSPGTGVVNTEAFF. Here the CDR3 DNA reads TGCGCCAACTCCCCCGGGACAGGGGTCGTGAACACTGAAGCTTTCTTT.

In DNA, the CDR3 is TGTGCCACCCAGGGTGTGGTTGTCCACGAGCAGTACTTC. It codes for CATQGVVVHEQYF. The chain carries TRBV10-3 and TRBJ2-5, with D possibly matching TRBD1 (5 bases). Near its end, the DNA agrees better with TRBJ2-7, so the J call may be wrong. CDR3 length equals 13 residues. Germline-derived CDR1 and CDR2 are ENHRY and SYGVKD.

The rearrangement joins TRBV9 to TRBJ2-5; TRBD1 matches at 7 bases. The CDR3 is 17 residues long. Germline values: CDR1 SGDLS, CDR2 YYNGEE. The trim removed 3 bases at V and 6 bases at J, leaving 17 bases unmatched. The CDR3 region has the DNA TGTGCCAGCAGCGGCCCCTTGGGACAGTCGGGCGCGCAGACCCAGTACTTC. Translation: CASSGPLGQSGAQTQYF.

The V and J genes are TRBV2 and TRBJ1-3; TRBD1 aligns across 7 bases. After removal of 2 bases from V and 1 base from J, the junction contained 5 bases not matched to a gene. Germline V CDR1 and CDR2: SNHLY, FYNNEI. This CDR3 is 16 amino acids long. The CDR3 spells CASSERAGGSGNTIYF. CDR3 sequence (DNA): TGTGCCAGCAGTGAAAGGGCAGGGGGATCTGGAAACACCATATATTTT.